Listed below are T cell receptor beta chains from one sample, sequenced in a study of blood T cells in healthy people across ages. MiXCR was run by TCRdb on the 5' RACE reads, yielding one entry per CDR3 protein. There are approximately 940,000 distinct CDR3 sequences in the sample; roughly 43% occur only once, and around an eighth lies in the top ten. What was sequenced was blood. Receptors originate from a man aged 30-40 years in good health. Each CDR3 is given without its conserved first and last residue. The order of the fields is V gene, clone size, CDR3 protein. Rows may omit the clone size; those that give it use once, few, many or a size class.

V gene: TRBV15; clone size: NA; CDR3 protein: ATMGQRTYNEQY
V gene: TRBV5-1; clone size: NA; CDR3 protein: ASSVVGGAILVGVRNEQS
V gene: TRBV27; clone size: many; CDR3 protein: ASSLGAGTDEQF
V gene: TRBV20-1; clone size: NA; CDR3 protein: SAIVSGANVLT
V gene: TRBV7-6; clone size: NA; CDR3 protein: ASSLQGVSTDTQY
V gene: TRBV10-3; clone size: few; CDR3 protein: ASQPGENYGYT
V gene: TRBV15; clone size: few; CDR3 protein: ATSRDTTGGRETQY
V gene: TRBV29-1; clone size: NA; CDR3 protein: SVEPEAF
V gene: TRBV27; clone size: NA; CDR3 protein: ASTQGYAPLH
V gene: TRBV27; clone size: many; CDR3 protein: ASSPGRGGGDTQY
V gene: TRBV7-2; clone size: NA; CDR3 protein: ASSSYMENGYT
V gene: TRBV10-3; clone size: NA; CDR3 protein: AISGAGLAGVEQF